Listed here are 32 T cell receptor beta chains from one sample, sequenced in a study of T cells in Graves' hyperthyroidism and ophthalmopathy. The CDR3 regions of TCR beta were amplified from RNA transcripts. The HTBI primer set served for first-round RT-PCR of the TCR CDR3. TCRdb reprocessed the multiplex PCR reads via MiXCR and lists one record per CDR3 protein. The profile shows fewer than 800,000 distinct CDR3 sequences, approximately 16% of them singletons. The sample consisted of blood. These receptors all stem from a man aged 18 to 30 with Graves' hyperthyroidism.

V and J are TRBV12-3 or TRBV12-4 and TRBJ2-3; TRBD2 is a possible D gene (5 bases). The CDR3 consists of 14 residues. V dropped 6 bases and J dropped 1 base, with 11 bases sitting between them. The CDR3 spells CASSLSARTDTQYF. DNA of the CDR3: TGTGCCAGCAGCCTTAGCGCCCGCACAGATACGCAGTATTTT.

At least ten counts were recorded for this clonotype. The chain employs TRBV28 and TRBJ1-1; D is unresolved. Trimming pared 10 bases from V and 0 bases from J, leaving 12 bases between. The length of the CDR3 is 13 residues. Germline lookup yields CDR1 MDHEN and CDR2 SYDVKM. As DNA, the CDR3 is TGTGCCATCCGGGTCCTCATGAACACTGAAGCTTTCTTT. Translation: CAIRVLMNTEAFF.

This clonotype was seen repeatedly, ten times or more. This sequence joins TRBV5-1 and TRBJ2-7; 11 nucleotides line up with TRBD2. The germline V gene encodes CDR1 SGHRS and CDR2 YFSETQ. The CDR3 length is 14 residues. After removal of 4 bases from V and 6 bases from J, the junction contained 6 bases not matched to a gene. CDR3 in DNA: TGCGCCAGCAGCCTACTAGCGGGAGTCGGCGAGCAGTACTTC. It translates to CASSLLAGVGEQYF. The full variable domain, rest sourced from reference TRBV5-1 and TRBJ2-7, is KAGVTQTPRYLIKTRGQQVTLSCSPISGHRSVSWYQQTPGQGLQFLFEYFSETQRNKGNFPGRFSGRQFSNSRSEMNVSTLELGDSALYLCASSLLAGVGEQYFGPGTRLTVT.

This clonotype was seen only a few times. The chain combines TRBV5-4 with TRBJ2-7, with 7 bases fitting TRBD1. This CDR3 spans 12 amino acids. Germline CDR1 is SGHNT and CDR2 is YYREEE (reference sequence). Losses at the gene ends were 2 bases for V and 7 bases for J; bases not matched to a gene: 3. CDR3 residues: CASSFRTGEQYF. The CDR3 nucleotides read TGTGCCAGCAGCTTCCGGACAGGAGAGCAGTACTTC.

The V and J genes are TRBV20-1 and TRBJ1-5, with D unclear. The CDR3 contains 14 residues. V shed 3 bases and J shed 0 bases, with 9 bases lying between them. The V gene's germline CDR1 is DFQATT and CDR2 SNEGSKA (reference sequence). In DNA, the CDR3 is TGCAGTGCTAGGGTCGGCAGTAGCAATCAGCCCCAGCATTTT. Encoded protein: CSARVGSSNQPQHF.

The rearrangement links TRBV6-2 or TRBV6-3 to TRBJ1-4, with no clear D. Germline V gives CDR1 MNHEY, CDR2 SVGEGT. V was trimmed by 2 bases and J by 3 bases, leaving 7 bases between them. This CDR3 is 14 amino acids long. The CDR3 sequence: CASSYLGANEKLFF. CDR3 in DNA: TGTGCCAGCAGTTACCTCGGGGCTAATGAAAAACTGTTTTTT.

V is TRBV9 and J is TRBJ1-1; D remains ambiguous. In germline, CDR1 is SGDLS, CDR2 YYNGEE. The CDR3 consists of 14 residues. Trimming stripped 0 bases from V and 7 bases from J, with 13 bases between. CDR3 nucleotides: TGTGCCAGCAGCGTAGATTTGGAGGCGGGTGAAGCTTTCTTT. It specifies CASSVDLEAGEAFF.

This clonotype was seen at least ten times. The chain joins TRBV20-1 to TRBJ1-1; D not certain. Germline V gene data show CDR1 as DFQATT and CDR2 as SNEGSKA (reference sequence). V lost 0 bases to trimming and J lost 10 bases, with 15 bases between them. The CDR3 is 13 residues long. In DNA form, the CDR3 reads TGCAGTGCTAGAGATCCAGAGGGAATAGCAGCTTTCTTT. This gives the protein CSARDPEGIAAFF.

There are a few counts of this clonotype. This CDR3 is CASSHPQGYEQYF. Written as DNA, the CDR3 is TGTGCCAGCAGCCACCCCCAGGGGTACGAGCAGTACTTC. V gene TRBV7-9 combines with J gene TRBJ2-7; weak D call: TRBD1 (6 bases). Trimming removed 5 bases at V and 4 bases at J, with 12 bases between. This CDR3 contains 13 residues. CDR1 and CDR2 (germline): SEHNR, FQNEAQ (reference sequence).

A few counts support this clonotype. The chain employs TRBV20-1 and TRBJ2-7; 7 bases fit TRBD1. This CDR3 contains 13 residues. J gave up 1 base and V 4 bases, and 4 bases lay outside the gene matches. Germline-derived CDR1 and CDR2 are DFQATT and SNEGSKA (reference sequence). The CDR3 loop is CSATPGQSYEQYF. In nucleotides, the CDR3 is TGCAGTGCTACTCCGGGACAGTCCTACGAGCAGTACTTC.

This clonotype was detected many times. CDR3 amino acids: CASSPRGGTETQYF. The CDR3 coding sequence is TGTGCCAGCAGTCCCCGGGGGGGAACGGAGACCCAGTACTTC. This chain uses TRBV7-6 with TRBJ2-5; 8 bases fit TRBD2. Germline assignment: CDR1 SGHVS and CDR2 FNYEAQ. The CDR3 runs 14 residues. With 6 bases clipped from V and 5 bases from J, the junction kept 8 bases outside the gene matches.

This clonotype was seen only a few times. V usage is TRBV19 and J usage is TRBJ2-7, with 10 bases fitting TRBD2. The CDR3 contains 14 residues. Germline CDR1 is LNHDA and CDR2 is SQIVND (reference sequence). V lost 6 bases and J lost 3; bases outside the gene matches: 5. The CDR3 coding sequence is TGTGCCAGTAGCTCTAGCGGGAGTATCTACGAGCAGTACTTC. Protein sequence: CASSSSGSIYEQYF.

In this sample, this clonotype turned up many times. This sequence joins TRBV7-8 and TRBJ1-2; D ambiguous. V dropped 5 bases and J dropped 3 bases, with 10 bases sitting between them. This CDR3 contains 13 residues. Germline assignment: CDR1 SGHVS and CDR2 FQNEAQ. CDR3 nucleotide sequence: TGTGCCAGCAGCGAACAGCTTGACTATGGCTACACCTTC. The encoded protein is CASSEQLDYGYTF.

This clonotype has at least ten counts. V gene TRBV27 combines with J gene TRBJ2-5, with a tentative D call TRBD1 (6 bases). The CDR3 spans 12 residues. Trimming pared 10 bases from V and 2 bases from J, leaving 11 bases between. The germline V gene encodes CDR1 MNHEY and CDR2 SMNVEV (reference sequence). The CDR3 spells CATGQSQETQYF. The CDR3 DNA follows: TGTGCCACCGGACAGTCTCAAGAGACCCAGTACTTC.

This clonotype was observed at least ten times. The chain links TRBV7-2 to TRBJ2-7; D is perhaps TRBD1 (5 bases). This CDR3 region has 15 residues. Germline values: CDR1 SGHTA, CDR2 FQGNSA. V lost 0 bases and J lost 2, with 11 bases in between. The chain's CDR3 is CASSLAKGIPYEQYF. The CDR3 coding sequence is TGTGCCAGCAGCTTAGCGAAGGGGATCCCCTACGAGCAGTACTTC.

This clonotype was detected ten times or more. The genes are TRBV2 and TRBJ1-5; 9 bases map to TRBD1. The germline V gene has CDR1 SNHLY and CDR2 FYNNEI. This CDR3 spans 15 amino acids. The V segment lost 6 bases and the J segment 7 bases; nucleotides outside the gene matches: 10. The CDR3 DNA follows: TGTGCCAGCAGCCGAACGACAGGGGGGCACCAGCCCCAGCATTTT. It is translated as CASSRTTGGHQPQHF.

This clonotype was detected a few times. V usage is TRBV3-1 and J usage is TRBJ2-5, with D possibly being TRBD2 (6 bases). Trimming took 3 bases from V and 4 from J, leaving 15 bases between them. The CDR3 has 15 amino acids. CDR1 is LGHDT and CDR2 is YNNKEL in the germline V gene (reference sequence). The CDR3 nucleotides are TGTGCCAGCAGCCAGGACTCGGGACTCAGAGAGACCCAGTACTTC. Protein product: CASSQDSGLRETQYF.

This clonotype was seen repeatedly, ten times or more. CDR3 loop: CASNLRGGNEQFF. The CDR3 DNA reads TGTGCCAGCAACCTCAGGGGCGGGAATGAGCAGTTCTTC. The J gene is TRBJ2-1, the V gene TRBV6-2 or TRBV6-3, with a tentative D call TRBD1 (6 bases). V was shortened by 7 bases and J by 7 bases, with 14 bases between the two germline ends. The CDR3 consists of 13 residues. Germline V gene data show CDR1 as MNHEY and CDR2 as SVGEGT.

Only a few counts were recorded for this clonotype. V usage is TRBV20-1 and J usage is TRBJ2-1; TRBD1 matches at 7 bases. CDR1 and CDR2 (germline): DFQATT, SNEGSKA (reference sequence). V was pared by 5 bases and J by 8 bases, with 9 bases of the junction left unmatched. The CDR3 is 13 amino acids. The DNA for the CDR3 is TGCAGTGCTGGGACAGAGCCTAAGGATGAGCAGTTCTTC. Translating it yields CSAGTEPKDEQFF.

In this sample, this clonotype turned up many times. The V and J genes are TRBV25-1 and TRBJ2-3; TRBD1 or TRBD2 may be the D gene (5 bases each). Germline V lookup: CDR1 MGHDK, CDR2 SYGVNS. Between the trimmed V and J ends, which lost 6 bases and 2 bases, there was a span of 18 bases. The CDR3 has 16 amino acids. In nucleotides, the CDR3 is TGTGCCAGCAGACCCGACCCGGGACGGAACACAGATACGCAGTATTTT. Protein product: CASRPDPGRNTDTQYF.

Ten or more counts support this clonotype. V is TRBV3-1 and J is TRBJ1-4, with a weak D call TRBD1 (5 bases). The CDR3 has 14 residues. Between the trimmed V and J ends, which lost 1 base and 8 bases, there was a span of 11 bases. The V gene's germline CDR1 is LGHDT and CDR2 YNNKEL (reference sequence). CDR3 amino acids: CASSQAGGTEKLFF. CDR3 nucleotide sequence: TGTGCCAGCAGCCAAGCCGGGGGTACGGAAAAACTGTTTTTT.

This clonotype was seen many times. The rearrangement uses TRBV28 and TRBJ2-7, with D perhaps matching TRBD2 (7 bases). The V and J ends lost 10 bases and 5 bases respectively, with 18 bases between them. CDR1 and CDR2 (germline): MDHEN, SYDVKM. The CDR3 has 13 amino acids. The CDR3 sequence: CATAGAPLHEQYF. The CDR3 DNA follows: TGTGCCACCGCGGGGGCCCCCCTCCACGAGCAGTACTTC. The variable domain in full, completed from reference TRBV28 and TRBJ2-7, reads DVKVTQSSRYLVKRTGEKVFLECVQDMDHENMFWYRQDPGLGLRLIYFSYDVKMKEKGDIPEGYSVSREKKERFSLILESASTNQTSMYLCATAGAPLHEQYFGPGTRLTVT.

V usage is TRBV30 and J usage is TRBJ2-7; D uncertain. Germline V gives CDR1 GTSNPN, CDR2 SVGIG (reference sequence). Between the trimmed V and J ends, which lost 0 bases and 3 bases, there was a span of 12 bases. The CDR3 is 14 amino acids. CDR3 amino acids: CAWSVRAAVYEQYF. The CDR3 nucleotides read TGTGCCTGGAGTGTAAGGGCAGCAGTCTACGAGCAGTACTTC. The full variable domain, rest sourced from reference TRBV30 and TRBJ2-7, is SQTIHQWPATLVQPVGSPLSLECTVEGTSNPNLYWYRQAAGRGLQLLFYSVGIGQISSEVPQNLSASRPQDRQFILSSKKLLLSDSGFYLCAWSVRAAVYEQYFGPGTRLTVT.

This sequence joins TRBV12-3 or TRBV12-4 and TRBJ2-7; 7 bases map to TRBD2. Trimming cost V 8 bases and J 1 base; bases outside gene matches: 14. The length of the CDR3 is 16 residues. DNA for the CDR3: TGTGCCAGCGCCCCCGCTTGGACTAGGGTTTCCTACGAGCAGTACTTC. Protein: CASAPAWTRVSYEQYF.

This clonotype was detected many times. This rearrangement joins TRBV11-1 to TRBJ2-1, with TRBD1 matching 7 bases. The CDR3 has 15 residues. Per germline, CDR1 SGHAT and CDR2 FQDESV (reference sequence). The V and J ends lost 4 bases and 9 bases, in that order; junction bases with no gene match: 12. The CDR3 nucleotides are TGTGCCAGCAGCTCCGACAGGGTCAATCGGCCTGAGCAGTTCTTC. This encodes CASSSDRVNRPEQFF.

The table lists this clonotype with many counts. The V and J genes are TRBV11-3 and TRBJ1-2; D remains unclear. CDR1 is SGHNT, CDR2 YENEEA, per germline. CDR3 length: 15 residues. V was pared by 0 bases and J by 5 bases, with 13 bases between. CDR3 region: CASSLDFGDPYGYTF. The CDR3 nucleotides are TGTGCCAGCAGCTTAGATTTCGGCGATCCTTATGGCTACACCTTC.

This clonotype was picked up many times. CDR3 residues: CASSSVLLAAPSYEQYF. The CDR3 DNA follows: TGTGCCAGCAGCTCCGTCCTACTAGCGGCGCCCTCCTACGAGCAGTACTTC. V is TRBV7-9 and J is TRBJ2-7; 8 bases fit TRBD2. V trimming: 4 bases; J trimming: 0 bases; junction bases outside the gene matches: 11. The CDR3 loop spans 17 amino acids. Germline CDR1 reads SEHNR; CDR2 reads FQNEAQ (reference sequence).

This clonotype was observed at least ten times. The V gene is TRBV6-2 or TRBV6-3, the J gene TRBJ2-1; 7 bases match TRBD1. The junction had 6 bases not matched to a gene; V was cut back by 5 bases and J by 2 bases. CDR3 length: 15 amino acids. Germline V lookup: CDR1 MNHEY, CDR2 SVGEGT. CDR3 DNA sequence: TGTGCCAGCAGTCTGGACAGGCCGCCCTACAATGAGCAGTTCTTC. Translation gives CASSLDRPPYNEQFF.

This clonotype was counted many times. The chain is built from TRBV5-6 and TRBJ1-1; 8 bases fit TRBD1. The CDR3 spans 14 residues. Unmatched junction bases numbered 6, after V lost 4 bases and J lost 4 bases. Germline V gene lookup returns CDR1 SGHDT and CDR2 YYEEEE. CDR3 amino acids: CASSRITGGTEAFF. The CDR3 coding sequence is TGTGCCAGCAGCAGGATAACAGGGGGCACTGAAGCTTTCTTT.

This clonotype has a count of ten or more. This chain connects TRBV12-3 or TRBV12-4 to TRBJ2-5, with 7 nucleotides matching TRBD1. Germline trimming cut 3 bases from V and 4 bases from J; bases unmatched to any gene: 11. The CDR3 is 16 residues long. The CDR3 DNA is TGTGCCAGCAGTTTCGCAACGAGGGGGCGCGGAGAGACCCAGTACTTC. Its protein product is CASSFATRGRGETQYF.

This clonotype showed up just a few times. This rearrangement joins TRBV11-2 to TRBJ2-1; D might be TRBD2 (6 bases). Trimming removed 5 bases at V and 9 bases at J, with 14 bases between. The germline CDR1 and CDR2 sequences are SGHAT and FQNNGV. CDR3 length equals 13 residues. The CDR3 reads CASSARLGAEQFF. DNA of the CDR3: TGTGCCAGCAGCGCCCGACTAGGAGCTGAGCAGTTCTTC.

This clonotype was seen a few times. A much larger clone differs from this one at a single base, so this may be a read error. The rearrangement uses TRBV28 and TRBJ2-5, with 7 bases lining up with TRBD2. The CDR3 spans 16 residues. Germline V gene data show CDR1 as MDHEN and CDR2 as SYDVKM. CDR3 region: CASSSPAASGQGTQYF. The CDR3, as DNA: TGTGCCAGCAGTTCCCCCGCCGCTAGCGGCCAAGGGACCCAGTACTTC.